This T cell receptor beta chain is drawn from a study of T cells and copy number aberrations in small-cell lung cancer. Broader study findings: Due to few samples, these findings require validation.

Each donor had smoking or heavy second-hand smoke exposure. The V end lost 0 bases, the J end lost 9 bases, and 9 bases lay between the germline ends. The CDR3 consists of 13 residues. Germline CDR1 LGHNA, CDR2 YNFKEQ. Details on this clone: Its antigen is as yet unknown.

TCRdb keeps only in-frame clones here, not all; method: immunoSEQ multiplex PCR. The sample has more than 1,500 clones; 83% are singletons. This TCR was sampled from a man in his 60s with small cell lung cancer. Sequenced: normal tissue next to the tumor. V is TRBV4-2 and J is TRBJ2-1; D gene unclear. DNA for the CDR3: TGTGCCAGCAGCCAAGAACCAATTACTGAGCAGTTCTTC. As protein: CASSQEPITEQFF.